This TCR beta chain appears in the sequencing data of a study of regulatory T cells in long-lasting Graves disease. In this sample, this clonotype turned up many times. Germline assignment: CDR1 SGHDT and CDR2 YYEEEE. Trimming took off 3 bases at V and 0 bases at J, with 9 bases between the two ends. This CDR3 is 14 amino acids long. Construction of TCR beta libraries relied on iRepertoire HTBI primers and on Arm-PCR targeting CDR3 regions. In TCRdb, the multiplex PCR reads were re-called with MiXCR into one record per CDR3 protein. The data contain around 250,000 distinct CDR3 sequences, approximately 20% of them singletons. Indicated time point: newly diagnosed GD, antithyroid drugs for less than 3 months. The TCR library was prepared using RNA isolated from PBMCs. This sample also belongs to another study, concerning T cells in Graves' hyperthyroidism and ophthalmopathy. That report notes: Researchers ran a first-round RT-PCR on the TCR CDR3 using the HTBI primer set. Most expanded thyroid clonotypes above 0.001 recurred in blood.

The rearrangement uses TRBV5-6 and TRBJ1-1; D is unclear. The specimen comprised peripheral blood mononuclear cells (PBMCs), sampled at new diagnosis, from a patient treated with antithyroid drugs. The sequence was collected from a woman aged 25 to 45 with Graves disease. The CDR3 here is CASSWTELNTEAFF. In DNA, the CDR3 is TGTGCCAGCAGCTGGACCGAATTGAACACTGAAGCTTTCTTT. The variable domain in full, with the rest retrieved from reference TRBV5-6 and TRBJ1-1, is DAGVTQSPTHLIKTRGQQVTLRCSPKSGHDTVSWYQQALGQGPQFIFQYYEEEERQRGNFPDRFSGHQFPNYSSELNVNALLLGDSALYLCASSWTELNTEAFFGQGTRLTVV.